Listed here is a single TCR beta chain. Its antigen is undetermined. Some clones are missing from TCRdb's copy, which holds only in-frame ones; the method was immunoSEQ multiplex PCR. Of 80,000 or so clones detected, 80% to 90% appear once; the ten largest clones hold 0.32%. These data belong to a study of OX40 agonist ivuxolimab in advanced cancers. Overall study: Each patient was given ivuxolimab into a vein every 2 weeks, at 0.01 to 10 mg/kg. Eligibility rules accepted prior anti-PD-1, anti-PD-L1 or anti-CTLA-4 therapy, and around 40% had some. Of mixed ages from about 20 to 80 and averaging roughly 64 years, the group was approximately 80% male.

Germline CDR1 SGHTS, CDR2 YDEGEE. This CDR3 contains 17 residues. Unmatched junction bases numbered 15, after V lost 5 bases and J lost 9 bases. Study-wide results and caveats: The investigators did not determine what antigen specificity the expanded peripheral T cells had.

The gene calls are TRBV5-8 and TRBJ1-6; the match to TRBD1 covers 9 bases. This receptor was obtained from an adult with an advanced solid tumor such as melanoma, head and neck, liver or kidney cancer. Source: CD4+ or CD8+ T cells sorted from blood, taken in a trial of the OX40 agonist ivuxolimab. The CDR3 sequence is CASRRGTFRDRASPLHF. Here the CDR3 DNA reads TGTGCCAGCAGAAGGGGGACTTTTCGGGACAGGGCTTCACCCCTCCACTTT.